A single sample gave rise to the 10 T cell receptor beta chains below, sequenced in a study of T cells in tuberculosis. This table comes from immunoSEQ multiplex PCR, and its TCRdb copy is limited to in-frame clones, with some not included. Of fewer than 55,000 clones listed, over 90% are singletons. The specimen sequenced was PBMCs. These receptors all stem from a donor aged 5-35 years with latent tuberculosis or without tuberculosis infection.

This chain joins TRBV28 and TRBJ2-7, with D unclear. Germline V gene lookup returns CDR1 MDHEN and CDR2 SYDVKM. With 1 base removed from V and 3 bases from J, the gap between germline ends came to 4 bases. The CDR3 length is 12 residues. The CDR3 DNA is TGTGCCAGCAGTTTATTTCGCTACGAGCAGTACTTC. Its translation is CASSLFRYEQYF.

This CDR3 reads CASSLGTGNYGYTF. The CDR3 coding sequence is TGTGCCAGCTCCCTCGGGACAGGCAACTATGGCTACACCTTC. This chain connects TRBV18 to TRBJ1-2; 8 bases map to TRBD1. J gave up 2 bases and V 6 bases, and 5 bases lay outside the gene matches. Per germline, CDR1 KGHSH and CDR2 LQKENI. The CDR3 has 14 residues. Together with reference TRBV18 and TRBJ1-2, the CDR3 gives the full variable domain: NAGVMQNPRHLVRRRGQEARLRCSPMKGHSHVYWYRQLPEEGLKFMVYLQKENIIDESGMPKERFSAEFPKEGPSILRIQQVVRGDSAAYFCASSLGTGNYGYTFGSGTRLTVV.

This clone has a handful of counts. The chain joins TRBV5-4 to TRBJ2-1, with 8 bases identical to TRBD1. J was trimmed by 10 bases and V by 4 bases; bases with no gene match: 4. CDR3 length equals 12 residues. Germline assignment: CDR1 SGHNT and CDR2 YYREEE (reference sequence). In nucleotides, the CDR3 is TGTGCCAGCAGCCTCGACAGGGGAGAGCAGTTCTTC. This encodes CASSLDRGEQFF.

This chain connects TRBV1 to TRBJ1-2. TRBV1 is reported as a pseudogene. The CDR3 is 15 amino acids. This chain's CDR3 is CTSSPPEKFYYGYTF. Here the CDR3 DNA reads TGCACCAGCAGCCCCCCGGAGAAGTTTTACTATGGCTACACCTTC.

The V call is TRBV4-1, the J call TRBJ2-7, with TRBD1 matching 9 bases. With 5 bases clipped from V and 0 bases from J, the junction kept 5 bases outside the gene matches. CDR3 length: 15 residues. The V gene's germline CDR1 is MGHRA and CDR2 YSYEKL. The CDR3 DNA follows: TGCGCCAGCAGCTGGGGGACAGGGAGCTCCTACGAGCAGTACTTC. The encoded protein is CASSWGTGSSYEQYF.

This sequence joins TRBV6-1 and TRBJ2-7, with 9 bases matching TRBD2. CDR3 size: 17 residues. Unmatched junction bases numbered 6, after V lost 0 bases and J lost 0 bases. Germline CDR1 reads MNHNS; CDR2 reads SASEGT. The DNA of the CDR3 is TGTGCCAGCAGTGAAGCTAGCGGGGGTGTTTTCTCCTACGAGCAGTACTTC. It is translated as CASSEASGGVFSYEQYF.

CDR3 in amino acids: CASSTTRLLPRDYGYTF. The CDR3 DNA reads TGTGCCAGTAGTACAACTCGACTGCTGCCCAGAGACTATGGCTACACCTTC. The rearrangement uses TRBV19 and TRBJ1-2, with unresolved D. V was clipped by 4 bases and J by 3 bases, with 21 bases between them. There are 17 residues in the CDR3. Germline CDR1 and CDR2: LNHDA and SQIVND (reference sequence).

This chain links TRBV18 with TRBJ1-1; 10 bases fit TRBD1. The V gene's germline CDR1 is KGHSH and CDR2 LQKENI. The J segment lost 1 base and the V segment lost 5 bases, leaving 10 bases of the junction unmatched. There are 17 residues in the CDR3. The CDR3 reads CASSAGTGVWGNTEAFF. Here the CDR3 DNA reads TGTGCCAGCTCAGCCGGGACAGGGGTATGGGGGAACACTGAAGCTTTCTTT.

The chain couples TRBV6-6 to TRBJ2-7, with a weak D call TRBD2 (5 bases). Trimming took 8 bases from V and 2 from J, leaving 13 bases between them. Germline V lookup: CDR1 MNHNY, CDR2 SVGAGI (reference sequence). The CDR3 has 13 amino acids. CDR3 sequence reads: CASSRASAYEQYF. The CDR3 DNA reads as TGTGCCAGCTCGCGGGCTTCTGCCTACGAGCAGTACTTC.

The J gene is TRBJ2-1, the V gene TRBV6-5; D gene uncertain. V lost 6 bases, J lost 0 bases, and 12 bases lay in between. The CDR3 consists of 15 residues. Germline V gene lookup returns CDR1 MNHEY and CDR2 SVGAGI. The CDR3 region has the DNA TGTGCCAGCAGCCTTACTTCGAGCTCCTACAATGAGCAGTTCTTC. This codes for CASSLTSSSYNEQFF.